One and the same sample provided the 23 T cell receptor beta chains below, sequenced in a study of blood T cell repertoires in COVID-19. The assay was immunoSEQ multiplex PCR, and TCRdb's table has in-frame clones only and misses some. The data contain some 300,000 clones, less than 90% of them seen just once; the ten biggest clones take up around 12%. The material sequenced was peripheral blood. All receptors derive from a woman in her 70s with COVID-19, enrolled during active disease.

The chain uses TRBV27 and TRBJ2-7, with D perhaps TRBD2 (6 bases). The CDR3 is 13 residues long. The germline gives CDR1 MNHEY, CDR2 SMNVEV (reference sequence). Trimming left V 5 bases short and J 7 bases short, with 15 bases between. The CDR3 nucleotides read TGTGCCAGCAGTGGAGGGACTCTTCAAGAGCAGTACTTC. This encodes CASSGGTLQEQYF.

The chain employs TRBV7-9 and TRBJ2-3, with 8 bases identical to TRBD2. Germline loops: CDR1 SEHNR, CDR2 FQNEAQ (reference sequence). The CDR3 runs to 16 residues. The V gene end was trimmed by 3 bases and the J gene end by 2 bases; junction bases not matched to a gene: 7. Written as DNA, the CDR3 is TGTGCCAGCAGCTTTGAAATAGCGGGGATCACAGATACGCAGTATTTT. It is translated as CASSFEIAGITDTQYF.

The V gene is TRBV7-9, the J gene TRBJ2-1, with D possibly being TRBD2 (6 bases). Looked up from germline, CDR1 is SEHNR and CDR2 is FQNEAQ (reference sequence). V dropped 1 base and J dropped 9 bases, with 16 bases sitting between them. The length of the CDR3 is 15 residues. The CDR3: CASSLGGVHGGEQFF. CDR3 bases: TGTGCCAGCAGCTTAGGCGGCGTCCACGGGGGTGAGCAGTTCTTC. Filled out from reference TRBV7-9 and TRBJ2-1, the complete variable domain reads DTGVSQNPRHKITKRGQNVTFRCDPISEHNRLYWYRQTLGQGPEFLTYFQNEAQLEKSRLLSDRFSAERPKGSFSTLEIQRTEQGDSAMYLCASSLGGVHGGEQFFGPGTRLTVL.

The CDR3 sequence: CASRLLGDSSYNEQFF. CDR3 nucleotide sequence: TGTGCCAGCAGACTCCTCGGGGACAGCTCCTACAATGAGCAGTTCTTC. This chain connects TRBV28 to TRBJ2-1; 7 bases line up with TRBD1. The CDR3 covers 16 residues. After removal of 6 bases from V and 0 bases from J, the junction contained 8 bases not matched to a gene. The V gene's germline CDR1 is MDHEN and CDR2 SYDVKM.

V and J are TRBV4-1 and TRBJ1-5; the match to TRBD1 covers 9 bases. Trimming at V came to 4 bases and at J to 1 base, leaving 2 bases not matched to a gene. The CDR3 is 15 amino acids. Germline V lookup: CDR1 MGHRA, CDR2 YSYEKL. CDR3 nucleotides: TGCGCCAGCAGCCCGGGGACAGGGAGCAATCAGCCCCAGCATTTT. Protein: CASSPGTGSNQPQHF.

The V call is TRBV28, the J call TRBJ1-2; 7 bases align to TRBD1. Trimming cost V 8 bases and J 6 bases; bases outside gene matches: 15. This CDR3 is 15 amino acids long. Germline CDR1 and CDR2: MDHEN and SYDVKM. The CDR3 reads CASVTVGGAFDGYTF. The DNA of the CDR3 is TGTGCCAGCGTCACCGTAGGGGGCGCTTTCGATGGCTACACCTTC.

CDR3 bases: TGTGCCAGCAGTAAACTCAGGGCGGCAGATACGCAGTATTTT. Its protein product is CASSKLRAADTQYF. The chain links TRBV7-9 to TRBJ2-3; D is possibly TRBD1 (5 bases). The ends were cut back, 6 bases at V and 4 bases at J, with 14 bases in the middle. Germline V lookup: CDR1 SEHNR, CDR2 FQNEAQ (reference sequence). The CDR3 has 14 residues.

This clone came up once. The V and J genes are TRBV3-1 (or the pseudogene TRBV3-2) and TRBJ2-7, with 7 bases lining up with TRBD1. V was pared by 0 bases and J by 3 bases, with 5 bases of the junction left unmatched. The CDR3 is made up of 15 amino acids. Germline V gives CDR1 LGHDT, CDR2 YNNKEL (reference sequence). CDR3 DNA: TGTGCCAGCAGCCAAGAAAGCTACAGGGGCTACGAGCAGTACTTC. Amino acids: CASSQESYRGYEQYF.

The chain is built from TRBV10-3 and TRBJ2-1; 10 nucleotides match TRBD2. This CDR3 is built from 17 residues. Germline V gene sequence: CDR1 ENHRY, CDR2 SYGVKD. V shed 0 bases, J shed 6 bases, and the junction held 8 bases outside the gene matches. Here the CDR3 reads CAISESGLAGVTNEQFF. CDR3 DNA sequence: TGTGCCATCAGTGAGTCTGGGCTAGCGGGGGTAACCAATGAGCAGTTCTTC.

V and J are TRBV11-2 and TRBJ2-7; 8 bases agree with TRBD1. The length of the CDR3 is 13 residues. V trimming: 5 bases; J trimming: 4 bases; junction bases outside the gene matches: 4. The germline CDR1 and CDR2 sequences are SGHAT and FQNNGV. The CDR3 bases are TGTGCCAGCAGCCCGGGACAGGAATACGAGCAGTACTTC. It is translated as CASSPGQEYEQYF.

The count of this clone is one. The V gene is TRBV24-1, the J gene TRBJ1-5; D call uncertain. Between the trimmed V and J ends, which lost 6 bases and 7 bases, there was a span of 12 bases. This CDR3 contains 13 residues. Germline loops: CDR1 KGHDR, CDR2 SFDVKD. The CDR3 sequence: CATSSRVGQPQHF. The CDR3 DNA reads TGTGCCACCAGTTCGAGGGTCGGACAGCCCCAGCATTTT.

CDR3 coding DNA: TGTGCCAGCAGTCCCCCGGGGGGTCGAGCTTTCTTT. Amino acid sequence: CASSPPGGRAFF. The chain is built from TRBV12-3 or TRBV12-4 and TRBJ1-1; TRBD1 might be the D (5 bases). The CDR3 is made up of 12 amino acids. The V gene lost 5 bases and the J gene lost 10 bases, with 14 bases spanning the gap.

This chain connects TRBV28 to TRBJ1-6; TRBD1 is a possible D gene (5 bases). V shed 2 bases and J shed 8 bases, with 10 bases lying between them. Germline CDR1 is MDHEN and CDR2 is SYDVKM. This CDR3 has 14 residues. Here the CDR3 reads CASSLAGLYSPLHF. The CDR3 region has the DNA TGTGCCAGCAGTTTAGCAGGGCTATATTCACCCCTCCACTTT. Together with reference TRBV28 and TRBJ1-6, the CDR3 gives the full variable domain: DVKVTQSSRYLVKRTGEKVFLECVQDMDHENMFWYRQDPGLGLRLIYFSYDVKMKEKGDIPEGYSVSREKKERFSLILESASTNQTSMYLCASSLAGLYSPLHFGNGTRLTVT.

This chain joins TRBV7-9 and TRBJ1-1; 7 bases fit TRBD1. Trimming took 2 bases from V and 7 from J; bases not matched to a gene: 4. This CDR3 comprises 13 residues. Per the germline V gene, CDR1 is SEHNR and CDR2 is FQNEAQ (reference sequence). CDR3 DNA: TGTGCCAGCAGCTTAACAGGGGACAGTGAAGCTTTCTTT. The encoded protein is CASSLTGDSEAFF.

The gene calls are TRBV7-2 and TRBJ1-6; D is undetermined. This CDR3 region has 14 residues. V shed 3 bases and J shed 7 bases, with 10 bases lying between them. Germline V gene sequence: CDR1 SGHTA, CDR2 FQGNSA. CDR3 in DNA: TGTGCCAGCAGCTTTGATGGGAGGAATTCACCCCTCCACTTT. The encoded protein is CASSFDGRNSPLHF.

The V call is TRBV5-1, the J call TRBJ1-6; TRBD1 agrees at 7 bases. Per germline, CDR1 SGHRS and CDR2 YFSETQ. V lost 4 bases and J lost 7; bases outside the gene matches: 11. The CDR3 spans 16 residues. The CDR3 bases are TGCGCCAGCAGCACCTCGACAGGGTATGACAATTCACCCCTCCACTTT. Translation gives CASSTSTGYDNSPLHF.

The V gene is TRBV6-5, the J gene TRBJ1-2; possible D gene TRBD1, 6 bases. Trimming stripped 7 bases from V and 2 bases from J, with 11 bases between. This CDR3 is 13 amino acids long. Germline V lookup: CDR1 MNHEY, CDR2 SVGAGI. CDR3 nucleotide sequence: TGTGCCAGCATAACTGGGGGCAACTATGGCTACACCTTC. This translates into CASITGGNYGYTF.

The genes are TRBV2 and TRBJ2-2, with 7 nucleotides matching TRBD1. The CDR3 consists of 15 residues. Germline CDR1 SNHLY, CDR2 FYNNEI. V lost 3 bases, J lost 0 bases, and 1 base stayed unmatched. The CDR3 reads CASSDDRANTGELFF. Written as DNA, the CDR3 is TGTGCCAGCAGTGATGACAGGGCGAACACCGGGGAGCTGTTTTTT.

With regard to this clone: The junction shows a germline mismatch at one end, possibly a read error. The chain carries TRBV7-4 and TRBJ2-7, with D perhaps TRBD1 or TRBD2 (6 bases each). In germline, CDR1 is SGHVT, CDR2 SQSDAQ. The CDR3 runs 17 residues. CDR3 region: CASNLGGVRDTPYEQYF. In nucleotides, the CDR3 is TGTGCCAGCAACTTAGGAGGGGTTCGGGACACCCCCTACGAGCAGTACTTC.

The J gene is TRBJ1-2, the V gene TRBV18; tentatively, D is TRBD1 (5 bases). Germline CDR1 is KGHSH and CDR2 is LQKENI. The V end was cut by 3 bases, the J end by 0 bases, with 11 bases between. The CDR3 totals 15 residues. The CDR3 loop is CASSPGPQANYGYTF. The CDR3 DNA sequence: TGTGCCAGCTCACCGGGGCCGCAAGCTAACTATGGCTACACCTTC.

This clone is a singleton in its sample. The chain uses TRBV27 and TRBJ2-2; 12 bases fit TRBD2. The CDR3 covers 18 residues. After removal of 4 bases from V and 4 bases from J, the junction contained 10 bases not matched to a gene. CDR1 and CDR2 (germline): MNHEY, SMNVEV (reference sequence). The chain's CDR3 is CASSSPTSSGGATGELFF. CDR3 DNA: TGTGCCAGCAGTTCCCCGACCTCTAGCGGGGGGGCCACCGGGGAGCTGTTTTTT.

This chain joins TRBV7-9 and TRBJ2-4; 7 positions agree with TRBD2. Germline CDR1 is SEHNR and CDR2 is FQNEAQ (reference sequence). The J segment lost 2 bases and the V segment lost 2 bases, leaving 3 bases of the junction unmatched. CDR3 length: 15 amino acids. DNA for the CDR3: TGTGCCAGCAGCTTATCGGGGGGAACCAAAAACATTCAGTACTTC. Its translation is CASSLSGGTKNIQYF.

This chain connects TRBV28 to TRBJ1-2; 7 nucleotides line up with TRBD1. The trim removed 4 bases at V and 4 bases at J, leaving 3 bases unmatched. The CDR3 covers 13 residues. CDR1 MDHEN and CDR2 SYDVKM come from the germline V gene. The CDR3 sequence: CASSYRGGYGYTF. The CDR3 DNA reads TGTGCCAGCAGTTACAGGGGAGGCTATGGCTACACCTTC.